These T cell receptor beta chains were read from a single sample in a study of spatial heterogeneity in lung cancer. MiXCR, applied by TCRdb to the 5' RACE reads, yields one record per CDR3 protein. The sample holds about 9,200 distinct CDR3 sequences, 2.5% to 3.5% seen once. The sequencing here drew on lung tumor tissue, taken at surgery. These receptors were collected from a male donor with early-stage non-small cell lung cancer. Both conserved end residues are part of each CDR3. Fields, in order: CDR3 DNA, CDR3 protein, J gene, V gene, D gene, clone size. D genes are given only for firm matches. Rows may omit the clone size; those that give it use once, few, many or a size class.

CDR3nt: TGCGCCAGCAGCTTAGACAGGGCCAACTATGGCTACACCTTC
CDR3aa: CASSLDRANYGYTF
j_gene: TRBJ1-2
v_gene: TRBV5-1
d_gene: TRBD1
abundance: medium-sized

CDR3nt: TGTGCCAGCAGTTACGTCACAGATACGCAGTATTTT
CDR3aa: CASSYVTDTQYF
j_gene: TRBJ2-3
v_gene: TRBV6-6
d_gene: NA
abundance: many

CDR3nt: TGTGCCAGCAGTTTAGGCCTGGGCTCCTACGAGCAGTACTTC
CDR3aa: CASSLGLGSYEQYF
j_gene: TRBJ2-7
v_gene: TRBV27
d_gene: NA
abundance: hyperexpanded

CDR3nt: TGCAGTGCTAGAGATCCTAAGCGGGGGGAGGATGAGCAGTTCTTC
CDR3aa: CSARDPKRGEDEQFF
j_gene: TRBJ2-1
v_gene: TRBV20-1
d_gene: TRBD2
abundance: many

CDR3nt: TGCAGTGCTCCGGCAGTACTGGGTTCCCTCGAGCAGTACTTC
CDR3aa: CSAPAVLGSLEQYF
j_gene: TRBJ2-7
v_gene: TRBV20-1
d_gene: NA
abundance: many

CDR3nt: TGTGCCAGCAGTGGCGACAGGCTTACTAACTATGGCTACACCTTC
CDR3aa: CASSGDRLTNYGYTF
j_gene: TRBJ1-2
v_gene: TRBV12-3/TRBV12-4
d_gene: NA
abundance: many

CDR3nt: TGTGCCAGCAGCTTGGATGGGAGCAGGGGTGAAAAACTGTTTTTT
CDR3aa: CASSLDGSRGEKLFF
j_gene: TRBJ1-4
v_gene: TRBV5-4
d_gene: NA
abundance: medium-sized

CDR3nt: TGTGCCAGCAGCTTTCTAGGGGGCCATGGCACAGATACGCAGTATTTT
CDR3aa: CASSFLGGHGTDTQYF
j_gene: TRBJ2-3
v_gene: TRBV5-6
d_gene: TRBD1
abundance: medium-sized

CDR3nt: TGCGCCAGCAGCTTGGACACGGTCAACACAGATACGCAGTATTTT
CDR3aa: CASSLDTVNTDTQYF
j_gene: TRBJ2-3
v_gene: TRBV5-1
d_gene: NA
abundance: large

CDR3nt: TGTGCCAGCAGTTTTACGATCGAGACCCAGTACTTC
CDR3aa: CASSFTIETQYF
j_gene: TRBJ2-5
v_gene: TRBV28
d_gene: NA
abundance: many

CDR3nt: TGTGCCAGCAGTCCCGGACTGGGGACTAGCGGAGCAACAGATACGCAGTATTTT
CDR3aa: CASSPGLGTSGATDTQYF
j_gene: TRBJ2-3
v_gene: TRBV12-3/TRBV12-4
d_gene: TRBD2
abundance: many

CDR3nt: TGTGCCAGCAGTTTACAGGGATACACTGAAGCTTTCTTT
CDR3aa: CASSLQGYTEAFF
j_gene: TRBJ1-1
v_gene: TRBV12-3/TRBV12-4
d_gene: NA
abundance: many

CDR3nt: TGCGCCAGCACCCTCGGACAGACTCAGGCCTACGAGCAGTACTTC
CDR3aa: CASTLGQTQAYEQYF
j_gene: TRBJ2-7
v_gene: TRBV5-1
d_gene: NA
abundance: medium-sized

CDR3nt: TGTGCCAGTCCCCCGGGGCTAGCGGGGGATTGGGAGACCCAGTACTTC
CDR3aa: CASPPGLAGDWETQYF
j_gene: TRBJ2-5
v_gene: TRBV2
d_gene: TRBD2
abundance: few

CDR3nt: TGTGCCAGCAGCCAAGACTTATCAGATACGCAGTATTTT
CDR3aa: CASSQDLSDTQYF
j_gene: TRBJ2-3
v_gene: TRBV4-2
d_gene: NA
abundance: NA

CDR3nt: TGCAGTGCTAGAGATCCAGGGCGGGGCGAGCAGTACTTC
CDR3aa: CSARDPGRGEQYF
j_gene: TRBJ2-7
v_gene: TRBV20-1
d_gene: NA
abundance: medium-sized

CDR3nt: TGTGCCAGCAGGGCCGGACTAGCGGGGGGGGAGACCCAGTACTTC
CDR3aa: CASRAGLAGGETQYF
j_gene: TRBJ2-5
v_gene: TRBV7-9
d_gene: TRBD2
abundance: many

CDR3nt: TGTGCCTGGGGAATCAACAGGGGTTCGGGCACAGATACGCAGTATTTT
CDR3aa: CAWGINRGSGTDTQYF
j_gene: TRBJ2-3
v_gene: TRBV30
d_gene: TRBD1
abundance: NA

CDR3nt: TGTGCCAGCAGTAGCGCCGGGGCCCGCTATGGCTACACCTTC
CDR3aa: CASSSAGARYGYTF
j_gene: TRBJ1-2
v_gene: TRBV27
d_gene: NA
abundance: many

CDR3nt: TGTGCCAGCTCACTGGGGGCAGGAGGGGATACGCAGTATTTT
CDR3aa: CASSLGAGGDTQYF
j_gene: TRBJ2-3
v_gene: TRBV18
d_gene: NA
abundance: many

CDR3nt: TGTGCCATCAGGACTAGCGGGGGTAGCTCCTACAATGAGCAGTTCTTC
CDR3aa: CAIRTSGGSSYNEQFF
j_gene: TRBJ2-1
v_gene: TRBV10-3
d_gene: TRBD2
abundance: many

CDR3nt: TGCGCCAGCAGTGAGCTAGCGGGGAGCTCCTACGAGCAGTACTTC
CDR3aa: CASSELAGSSYEQYF
j_gene: TRBJ2-7
v_gene: TRBV10-1
d_gene: TRBD2
abundance: many

CDR3nt: TGTGCCAGCAGCCAATACGGGGGCGAGCAGTTCTTC
CDR3aa: CASSQYGGEQFF
j_gene: TRBJ2-1
v_gene: TRBV14
d_gene: NA
abundance: NA

CDR3nt: TGCAGTGCTAGGGACTTTCGGGTGAACACTGAAGCTTTCTTT
CDR3aa: CSARDFRVNTEAFF
j_gene: TRBJ1-1
v_gene: TRBV20-1
d_gene: NA
abundance: medium-sized